The source of this TCR beta chain is a study of blood T cell repertoires in COVID-19 (dated by TCRdb to about 2020). Broadly, across the study: Samples covering the acute and convalescent phases of COVID-19 were provided by collaborators in the United States, Italy and Spain. The prospective study material was composed of cDNA or gDNA derived from T cells, B-cell-depleted T cells, or PBMCs. Subjects who had been exposed to COVID-19, were actively infected with it, or had recovered from it provided the deeply sampled blood TCRbeta repertoires that made up the dataset. A freely available public database, intended as a resource for researchers studying the immune response to SARS-CoV-2, is where the repertoires were released. The samples were drawn from the first 160 participants of the ongoing ImmuneRACE study and from roughly 1,300 subjects provided by 6 global collaborators. A de-identified subject ID, COVID-19 status, age in years and sex were almost always included in the sample metadata. HLA class I and class II types, where available, came from metadata supplied by the sample provider rather than from assay-based typing. Study-level results and caveats: How much clinical and demographic metadata was included differed by source and by participant, and the metadata was provided uncurated.

TCRbeta CDR3 regions were amplified from genomic DNA using the immunoSEQ Assay, a bias-controlled multiplex PCR. Turning to the authors' computational methods: The number of nucleated cells in each sample was estimated from the amplification of reference gene primers within the assay. To quantify the absolute abundance of each unique TCRbeta CDR3 rearrangement, sequence reads were collapsed and filtered. For each sample, productive Simpson clonality was calculated as the square root of Simpson's diversity index over productive rearrangements. TCRdb took this table from immuneACCESS and kept in-frame rearrangements with V and J called. Such tables lack part of the clones; where checked against another copy, unresolved V genes explain under half of the gap, and the rest is unexplained. Clone size and the V and J calls come from that table; the DNA yielded D and trimming. This sample lists more than 95,000 clones; 90% were detected once. The ten biggest clones cover approximately 1.9% of the sample.

Collaborating institutions collected whole blood in K2EDTA tubes following their own protocols. For TCRbeta analysis, collaborator samples were shipped as frozen whole blood, as isolated PBMCs, or as DNA extracted from either sample type. Note on this clone: The clone's antigen remains unknown. Per-base quality was not reported, and no clone a single base away is much larger than it.

The CDR3 has 19 amino acids, counting the end cysteine and phenylalanine. CDR3 DNA is the only sequence kept; it has 57 bases, read in frame from the first base. The CDR1 and CDR2 encoded by the germline V gene (reference sequence) are SEHNR and FQNEAQ. V and J are trimmed by 6 bases and 3 bases, and the gene matches miss 20 bases of the junction. This chain is built from TRBV7-9 and TRBJ1-1; TRBD1 fits 9 bases in the junction. The clonotype comes from a human donor with active COVID-19. The donor label of this sample is uncertain. The material sequenced was peripheral blood. The CDR3 reads CASRGEIQGALFGDTEAFF. In nucleotides, the sequence is TGTGCCAGCAGGGGGGAGATACAGGGGGCCCTCTTCGGGGACACTGAAGCTTTCTTT.